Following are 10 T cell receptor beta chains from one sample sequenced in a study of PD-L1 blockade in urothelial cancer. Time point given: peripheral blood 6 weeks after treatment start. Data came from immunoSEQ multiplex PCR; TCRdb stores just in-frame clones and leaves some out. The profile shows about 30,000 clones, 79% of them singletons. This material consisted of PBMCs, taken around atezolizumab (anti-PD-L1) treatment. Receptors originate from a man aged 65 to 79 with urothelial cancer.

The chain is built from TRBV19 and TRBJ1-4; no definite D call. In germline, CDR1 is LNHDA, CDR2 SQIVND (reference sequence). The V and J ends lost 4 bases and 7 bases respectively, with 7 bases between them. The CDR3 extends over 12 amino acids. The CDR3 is CASSNGGEKLFF. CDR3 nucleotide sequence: TGTGCCAGTAGTAACGGAGGTGAAAAACTGTTTTTT.

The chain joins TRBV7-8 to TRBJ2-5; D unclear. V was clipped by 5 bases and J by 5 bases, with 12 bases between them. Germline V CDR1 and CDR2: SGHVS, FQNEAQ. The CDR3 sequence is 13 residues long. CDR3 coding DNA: TGTGCCAGCAGCGGCGGAAATAGGGAGACCCAGTACTTC. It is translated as CASSGGNRETQYF.

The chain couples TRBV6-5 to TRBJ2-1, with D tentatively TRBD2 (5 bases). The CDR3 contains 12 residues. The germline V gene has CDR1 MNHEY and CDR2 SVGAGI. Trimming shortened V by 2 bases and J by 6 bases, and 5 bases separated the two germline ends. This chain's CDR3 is CASSYEGNEQFF. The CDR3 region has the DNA TGTGCCAGCAGTTACGAGGGCAATGAGCAGTTCTTC.

The CDR3 sequence: CASSVGSGGAGNTIYF. In DNA form, the CDR3 reads TGTGCCAGCAGCGTAGGTTCCGGGGGGGCTGGAAACACCATATATTTT. The chain carries TRBV9 and TRBJ1-3; TRBD1 is a possible D gene (5 bases). V dropped 0 bases and J dropped 2 bases, with 12 bases sitting between them. The CDR3 spans 16 residues. Germline CDR1 reads SGDLS; CDR2 reads YYNGEE.

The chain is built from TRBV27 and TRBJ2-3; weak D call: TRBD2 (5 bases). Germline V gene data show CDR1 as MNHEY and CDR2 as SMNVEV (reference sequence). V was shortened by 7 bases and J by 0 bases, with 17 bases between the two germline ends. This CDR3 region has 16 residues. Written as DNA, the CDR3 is TGTGCCAGCACCCGGGCGGGTACCGCTAGCACAGATACGCAGTATTTT. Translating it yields CASTRAGTASTDTQYF.

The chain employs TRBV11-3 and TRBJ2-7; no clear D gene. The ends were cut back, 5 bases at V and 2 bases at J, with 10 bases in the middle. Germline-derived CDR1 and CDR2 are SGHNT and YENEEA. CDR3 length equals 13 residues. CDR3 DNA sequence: TGTGCCAGCAGCCCTAGGTCCGCCTACGAGCAGTACTTC. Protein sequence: CASSPRSAYEQYF. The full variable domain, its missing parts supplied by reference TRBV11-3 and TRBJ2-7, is EAGVVQSPRYKIIEKKQPVAFWCNPISGHNTLYWYLQNLGQGPELLIRYENEEAVDDSQLPKDRFSAERLKGVDSTLKIQPAELGDSAVYLCASSPRSAYEQYFGPGTRLTVT.

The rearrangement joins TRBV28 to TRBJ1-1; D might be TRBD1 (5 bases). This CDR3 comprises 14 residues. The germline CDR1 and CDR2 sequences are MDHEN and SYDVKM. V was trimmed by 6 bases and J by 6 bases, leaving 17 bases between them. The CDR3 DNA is TGTGCCAGCAGCTTGGGGGGTGGGTTGGCTGAAGCTTTCTTT. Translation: CASSLGGGLAEAFF.

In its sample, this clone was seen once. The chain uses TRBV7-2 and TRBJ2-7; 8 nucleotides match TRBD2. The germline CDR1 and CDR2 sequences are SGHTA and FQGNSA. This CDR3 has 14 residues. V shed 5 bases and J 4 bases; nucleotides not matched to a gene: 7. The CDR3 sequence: CASSRSGTPYEQYF. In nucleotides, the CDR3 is TGTGCCAGCAGCCGTAGCGGGACTCCTTACGAGCAGTACTTC.

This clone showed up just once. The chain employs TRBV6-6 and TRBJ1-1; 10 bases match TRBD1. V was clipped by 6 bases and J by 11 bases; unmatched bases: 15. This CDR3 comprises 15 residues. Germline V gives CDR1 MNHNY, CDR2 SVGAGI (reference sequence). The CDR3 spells CASSHQTGGAGGAFF. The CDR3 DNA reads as TGTGCCAGCAGCCACCAGACAGGGGGCGCGGGGGGGGCTTTCTTT.

CDR3 amino acids: CASSQDLGTRPLEQYF. The CDR3 DNA sequence: TGTGCCAGCAGCCAAGACCTGGGGACTAGGCCCCTGGAGCAGTACTTC. The V call is TRBV4-2, the J call TRBJ2-7; 8 positions agree with TRBD2. After removal of 0 bases from V and 7 bases from J, the junction contained 11 bases not matched to a gene. This CDR3 has 16 amino acids. The germline V gene encodes CDR1 LGHNA and CDR2 YNFKEQ.